This passage covers 31 T cell receptor beta chains from one sample sequenced in a study of cytomegalovirus exposure and HLA in healthy donors. In the PCR, 60 Vbeta and 13 Jbeta primers were used. Clones were read by immunoSEQ multiplex PCR, and TCRdb kept only the in-frame ones, dropping some. The sample comprises about 120,000 clones, around three quarters of which are singletons, and about 3.5% rests with the top ten. Sequencing used PBMCs. These TCRs come from a woman aged 25 to 39 in good health and CMV-seropositive.

The chain couples TRBV10-2 to TRBJ2-3, with 9 bases lining up with TRBD2. Per the germline V gene, CDR1 is WSHSY and CDR2 is SAAADI. The V segment lost 8 bases and the J segment 4 bases; nucleotides outside the gene matches: 7. The CDR3 extends over 14 amino acids. The CDR3 nucleotides are TGCGCCAGCGGTGGTAGCGGGGGCGCAGATACGCAGTATTTT. As protein: CASGGSGGADTQYF.

The rearrangement joins TRBV29-1 to TRBJ2-3; maybe TRBD2 (5 bases). Looked up from germline, CDR1 is SQVTM and CDR2 is ANQGSEA. Trimming took off 4 bases at V and 4 bases at J, with 18 bases between the two ends. The CDR3 runs to 15 residues. The CDR3 bases are TGCAGCGTTGGAGGGCTAGGAGTTTTGTCAGATACGCAGTATTTT. This encodes CSVGGLGVLSDTQYF.

The rearrangement uses TRBV9 and TRBJ2-1; TRBD2 matches 8 bases. V gave up 4 bases and J gave up 9 bases; unmatched junction bases: 12. Germline assignment: CDR1 SGDLS and CDR2 YYNGEE. The CDR3 extends over 15 amino acids. CDR3 bases: TGTGCCAGCAGCACGCGGGGGGCGGGGTATGGTGAGCAGTTCTTC. This gives the protein CASSTRGAGYGEQFF.

This chain links TRBV4-2 with TRBJ2-2; a possible D gene is TRBD2 (7 bases). V lost 2 bases to trimming and J lost 4 bases, with 20 bases between them. This CDR3 is built from 18 residues. The germline gives CDR1 LGHNA, CDR2 YNFKEQ. The CDR3 spells CASSQPDRGGAGTGELFF. Written as DNA, the CDR3 is TGTGCCAGCAGCCAACCCGATAGGGGGGGGGCCGGCACCGGGGAGCTGTTTTTT.

The chain uses TRBV6-1 and TRBJ1-2; D gene unclear. V lost 5 bases and J lost 3, with 13 bases in between. The CDR3 has 14 residues. The germline gives CDR1 MNHNS, CDR2 SASEGT. The CDR3 protein is CASSSRPGHYGYTF. DNA for the CDR3: TGTGCCAGCAGTTCCAGGCCCGGCCACTATGGCTACACCTTC.

The J gene is TRBJ1-3, the V gene TRBV29-1; D is undetermined. The CDR3 consists of 14 residues. Per the germline V gene, CDR1 is SQVTM and CDR2 is ANQGSEA. V lost 4 bases and J lost 0, with 10 bases in between. The CDR3: CSVVGRLSGNTIYF. In DNA, the CDR3 is TGCAGCGTTGTTGGAAGACTCTCTGGAAACACCATATATTTT.

This chain joins TRBV7-6 and TRBJ1-4; the D is unclear. The V gene lost 4 bases and the J gene lost 8 bases, with 17 bases spanning the gap. The CDR3 has 15 amino acids. Germline CDR1 reads SGHVS; CDR2 reads FNYEAQ. As DNA, the CDR3 is TGTGCCAGCAGCTCGCCCGACGGGTTCGGGGAAAAACTGTTTTTT. Translating it yields CASSSPDGFGEKLFF.

This chain links TRBV7-9 with TRBJ1-1; tentative D call: TRBD1 (5 bases). The CDR3 is 17 residues long. Germline CDR1 SEHNR, CDR2 FQNEAQ (reference sequence). The ends were cut back, 4 bases at V and 4 bases at J, with 22 bases in the middle. In DNA, the CDR3 is TGTGCCAGCAGCTCCGGGGTAGGGACTCCCGAGGGCACTGAAGCTTTCTTT. Translated: CASSSGVGTPEGTEAFF.

The chain employs TRBV6-1 and TRBJ1-2; possibly TRBD1 for D (5 bases). V shed 2 bases and J shed 3 bases, with 13 bases lying between them. Germline CDR1 MNHNS, CDR2 SASEGT. The CDR3 length is 15 residues. The CDR3 is CASSERGDDYYGYTF. The CDR3 DNA is TGTGCCAGCAGTGAACGGGGGGACGACTACTATGGCTACACCTTC.

This chain uses TRBV5-1 with TRBJ2-5; possibly TRBD2 for D (6 bases). The V end was cut by 7 bases, the J end by 9 bases, with 22 bases between. CDR1 is SGHRS, CDR2 YFSETQ, per germline. CDR3 length equals 14 residues. The CDR3 nucleotides read TGCGCCAGCCAAGAGACTAGTGGAAGTCTGGCCCAGTACTTC. Encoded protein: CASQETSGSLAQYF. The entire variable domain, with the rest obtained from reference TRBV5-1 and TRBJ2-5, is as follows: KAGVTQTPRYLIKTRGQQVTLSCSPISGHRSVSWYQQTPGQGLQFLFEYFSETQRNKGNFPGRFSGRQFSNSRSEMNVSTLELGDSALYLCASQETSGSLAQYFGPGTRLLVL.

This clone has just a few counts. The chain uses TRBV7-2 and TRBJ2-7; D call uncertain. Germline loops: CDR1 SGHTA, CDR2 FQGNSA. The CDR3 consists of 14 residues. Trimming shortened V by 5 bases and J by 0 bases, and 11 bases separated the two germline ends. DNA of the CDR3: TGTGCCAGCAGCCCAGACTTCTCCTCCTACGAGCAGTACTTC. This encodes CASSPDFSSYEQYF.

The genes are TRBV6-5 and TRBJ1-2, with 7 bases that match TRBD1. V gave up 8 bases and J gave up 4 bases; unmatched junction bases: 4. Germline V gives CDR1 MNHEY, CDR2 SVGAGI. This CDR3 spans 12 amino acids. The CDR3 nucleotides are TGTGCCAGCGGATACAGGGGCTATGGCTACACCTTC. This translates into CASGYRGYGYTF.

The CDR3 region has the DNA TGCGCCAGCAGCCAAGATGGACTAGCGGGGGGCAATGAGCAGTTCTTC. It codes for CASSQDGLAGGNEQFF. The rearrangement links TRBV4-3 to TRBJ2-1; 14 bases fit TRBD2. The ends lost 0 bases at V and 6 bases at J; junction bases unmatched: 1. Germline V lookup: CDR1 LGHNA, CDR2 YSLEER. The CDR3 has 16 amino acids.

The CDR3 spells CASSLAGPGQQQYF. The CDR3 DNA sequence: TGTGCCAGCAGCTTAGCGGGCCCGGGACAACAACAGTACTTC. The chain links TRBV7-2 to TRBJ2-5, with D perhaps TRBD1 (6 bases). This CDR3 has 14 amino acids. Germline CDR1 is SGHTA and CDR2 is FQGNSA. V was cut by 0 bases and J by 11 bases, with 16 bases left in between.

The V and J genes are TRBV6-5 and TRBJ1-6; D is unresolved. Trimming took 4 bases from V and 4 from J, leaving 11 bases between them. This CDR3 spans 15 amino acids. CDR1 and CDR2 from the germline V gene are MNHEY and SVGAGI. The CDR3 region has the DNA TGTGCCAGCAGTTCGACATTGCCTTATAATTCACCCCTCCACTTT. Protein sequence: CASSSTLPYNSPLHF.

This chain links TRBV6-6 with TRBJ2-5; D might be TRBD1 (6 bases). The germline CDR1 and CDR2 sequences are MNHNY and SVGAGI (reference sequence). The CDR3 length is 14 residues. V gave up 0 bases and J gave up 3 bases, with 8 bases separating them. CDR3 DNA: TGTGCCAGCAGTTACTCGGACAGAAAAGAGACCCAGTACTTC. This gives the protein CASSYSDRKETQYF.

This chain connects TRBV4-3 to TRBJ1-1; 8 bases agree with TRBD1. V gave up 3 bases and J gave up 2 bases; unmatched junction bases: 8. Germline values: CDR1 LGHNA, CDR2 YSLEER. CDR3 length: 16 amino acids. The CDR3, as DNA: TGCGCCAGCAGCCAGATTAAAACAGGGGGAAACACTGAAGCTTTCTTT. Protein sequence: CASSQIKTGGNTEAFF.

The rearrangement joins TRBV4-1 to TRBJ2-7, with 11 bases fitting TRBD2. V was clipped by 1 base and J by 1 base; unmatched bases: 3. Germline V gives CDR1 MGHRA, CDR2 YSYEKL. This CDR3 has 16 amino acids. The CDR3 DNA reads as TGCGCCAGCAGCCAAGGACTAGCGGGACAATCCTACGAGCAGTACTTC. It is translated as CASSQGLAGQSYEQYF.

This clone was observed a few times. V is TRBV7-9 and J is TRBJ2-3; D call uncertain. V lost 5 bases, J lost 6 bases, and 9 bases lay in between. Germline CDR1 and CDR2: SEHNR and FQNEAQ (reference sequence). The CDR3 consists of 12 residues. The CDR3 nucleotides read TGTGCCAGCAGCCCCTCCCAGGATACGCAGTATTTT. Translation: CASSPSQDTQYF.

The chain uses TRBV18 and TRBJ1-3; D gene uncertain. CDR3 size: 13 residues. The germline V gene has CDR1 KGHSH and CDR2 LQKENI. The ends were cut back, 3 bases at V and 7 bases at J, with 10 bases in the middle. CDR3 sequence (DNA): TGTGCCAGCTCACCGGGTGTCAGGAACACCATATATTTT. This gives the protein CASSPGVRNTIYF.

This clone was observed a few times. The rearrangement joins TRBV9 to TRBJ2-3; 16 bases agree with TRBD2. This CDR3 has 18 amino acids. With 4 bases clipped from V and 2 bases from J, the junction kept 7 bases outside the gene matches. The germline gives CDR1 SGDLS, CDR2 YYNGEE. The DNA of the CDR3 is TGTGCCAGCAGCCCGGGACTAGCGGGGGGGCATAACACAGATACGCAGTATTTT. Translating it yields CASSPGLAGGHNTDTQYF.

This clone has only a few counts. The V and J genes are TRBV4-3 and TRBJ2-5, with 10 bases aligning to TRBD1. The CDR3 totals 15 residues. Germline loops: CDR1 LGHNA, CDR2 YSLEER. With 4 bases clipped from V and 2 bases from J, the junction kept 4 bases outside the gene matches. CDR3 sequence (DNA): TGCGCCAGCAGCCTGGGACAGGGGACGCAAGAGACCCAGTACTTC. It encodes CASSLGQGTQETQYF.

The chain combines TRBV5-4 with TRBJ2-3; possibly TRBD2 for D (5 bases). The CDR3 is 15 residues long. Trimming stripped 4 bases from V and 4 bases from J, with 16 bases between. Germline V gives CDR1 SGHNT, CDR2 YYREEE (reference sequence). CDR3 nucleotides: TGTGCCAGCAGCGGGGAGAGCCAAAACTCAGATACGCAGTATTTT. As protein: CASSGESQNSDTQYF.

This chain connects TRBV6-1 to TRBJ2-5, with a weak D call TRBD2 (5 bases). This CDR3 contains 14 residues. V was clipped by 5 bases and J by 5 bases, with 15 bases between them. Per germline, CDR1 MNHNS and CDR2 SASEGT. The CDR3 reads CASSTPGVRETQYF. Written as DNA, the CDR3 is TGTGCCAGCAGTACCCCCGGGGTGAGGGAGACCCAGTACTTC.

This clone was seen more than once but under ten times. The rearrangement joins TRBV5-6 to TRBJ2-3, with D perhaps matching TRBD2 (5 bases). The length of the CDR3 is 13 residues. The germline gives CDR1 SGHDT, CDR2 YYEEEE. With 4 bases removed from V and 3 bases from J, the gap between germline ends came to 9 bases. CDR3: CASSRRGTDTQYF. CDR3 coding DNA: TGTGCCAGCAGCCGAAGAGGGACAGATACGCAGTATTTT.

The chain links TRBV9 to TRBJ1-3; 7 bases agree with TRBD1. Germline V gene sequence: CDR1 SGDLS, CDR2 YYNGEE. With V trimmed by 4 bases and J by 3 bases, 1 base remained unmatched. This CDR3 is built from 13 residues. CDR3 amino acids: CASSRDSGNTIYF. For the CDR3, the DNA is TGTGCCAGCAGCCGGGACAGTGGAAACACCATATATTTT.

This clone occurred once. V usage is TRBV23-1 and J usage is TRBJ1-4, with D perhaps TRBD1 (6 bases). TRBV23-1 is filed as an ORF, its function uncertain. The CDR3 extends over 19 amino acids. The V end lost 0 bases, the J end lost 2 bases, and 19 bases lay between the germline ends. CDR3 sequence reads: CASSQSRNIRGATNEKLFF. CDR3 coding DNA: TGCGCCAGCAGTCAATCAAGGAACATCCGGGGGGCTACTAATGAAAAACTGTTTTTT.

The genes are TRBV19 and TRBJ1-4; D perhaps matches TRBD1 (5 bases). There are 13 residues in the CDR3. V was shortened by 7 bases and J by 8 bases, with 14 bases between the two germline ends. CDR1 is LNHDA, CDR2 SQIVND, per germline (reference sequence). The DNA for the CDR3 is TGTGCCAGTAACGGGGGAGGCCGGGAAAAACTGTTTTTT. Amino acids: CASNGGGREKLFF.

This clone came up a few times. The chain is built from TRBV6-5 and TRBJ2-7; 12 nucleotides align to TRBD2. This CDR3 comprises 15 residues. J was trimmed by 2 bases and V by 5 bases; bases with no gene match: 4. Germline values: CDR1 MNHEY, CDR2 SVGAGI. CDR3 in DNA: TGTGCCAGCAGTACCCGGACTAGCGGGACCTACGAGCAGTACTTC. Translating it yields CASSTRTSGTYEQYF.

CDR3 amino acids: CASLAGANTGELFF. The CDR3 DNA follows: TGTGCCAGCTTAGCGGGGGCGAACACCGGGGAGCTGTTTTTT. The V call is TRBV2, the J call TRBJ2-2; 9 bases are shared with TRBD2. This CDR3 contains 14 residues. V trimming: 8 bases; J trimming: 0 bases; junction bases outside the gene matches: 1. Germline V gives CDR1 SNHLY, CDR2 FYNNEI.

This chain connects TRBV5-4 to TRBJ1-6; 7 bases match TRBD1. CDR3 size: 14 residues. The junction had 8 bases not matched to a gene; V was cut back by 4 bases and J by 10 bases. Per germline, CDR1 SGHNT and CDR2 YYREEE (reference sequence). The CDR3 nucleotides are TGTGCCAGCAGCCCAGACAGGGCTGGCTCACCCCTCCACTTT. Residues: CASSPDRAGSPLHF.